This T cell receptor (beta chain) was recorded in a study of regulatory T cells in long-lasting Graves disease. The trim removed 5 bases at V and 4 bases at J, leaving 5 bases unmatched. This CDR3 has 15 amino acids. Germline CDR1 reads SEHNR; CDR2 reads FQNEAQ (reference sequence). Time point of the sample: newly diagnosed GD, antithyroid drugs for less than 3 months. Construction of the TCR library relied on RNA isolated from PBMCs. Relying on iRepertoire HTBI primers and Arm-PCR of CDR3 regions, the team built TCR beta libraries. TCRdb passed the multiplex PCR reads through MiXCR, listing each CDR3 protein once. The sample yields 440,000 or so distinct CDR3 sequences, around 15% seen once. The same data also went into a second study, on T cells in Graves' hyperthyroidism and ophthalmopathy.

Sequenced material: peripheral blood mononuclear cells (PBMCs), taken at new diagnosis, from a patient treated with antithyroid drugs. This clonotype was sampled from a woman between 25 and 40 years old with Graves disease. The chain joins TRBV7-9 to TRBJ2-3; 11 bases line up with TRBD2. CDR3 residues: CASSPTSGSADTQYF. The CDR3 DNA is TGTGCCAGCAGCCCCACTAGCGGGAGTGCAGATACGCAGTATTTT.